The 32 T cell receptor beta chains below all came from one sample that was sequenced in a study of blood T cell repertoires in COVID-19. The data were produced by immunoSEQ multiplex PCR, yet TCRdb's version contains in-frame clones alone and is incomplete. The sample consists of about 220,000 clones, about 85% of them appearing once. Source material: peripheral blood. The receptors derive from an older woman who had recovered from COVID-19.

The chain uses TRBV30 and TRBJ1-6; no reliable D call. The CDR3 extends over 14 amino acids. Trimming cost V 0 bases and J 6 bases, with 9 bases left between them. CDR1 is GTSNPN and CDR2 is SVGIG in the germline V gene (reference sequence). The CDR3 coding sequence is TGTGCCTGGAGTGTAGAGAGAATTAATTCACCCCTCCACTTT. Translated, it gives CAWSVERINSPLHF.

V is TRBV3-1 (or the pseudogene TRBV3-2) and J is TRBJ2-3; TRBD2 matches at 14 bases. The CDR3 is 19 amino acids. In germline, CDR1 is LGHDT, CDR2 YNNKEL (reference sequence). V dropped 4 bases and J dropped 2; count of bases not matched to a gene: 11. The CDR3 DNA follows: TGTGCCAGCAGCCGAGGGTTTCGACTAGCGGGGGGGCTCACAGATACGCAGTATTTT. Residues: CASSRGFRLAGGLTDTQYF.

Only one count was recorded for this clone. The V call is TRBV5-1, the J call TRBJ1-2, with D perhaps matching TRBD1 (5 bases). From germline, CDR1 is SGHRS and CDR2 YFSETQ. The CDR3 is 15 residues long. The V and J ends lost 0 bases and 4 bases respectively, with 13 bases between them. CDR3 in amino acids: CASSLDDWGGYGYTF. The CDR3 bases are TGCGCCAGCAGCTTGGACGATTGGGGGGGCTATGGCTACACCTTC.

The rearrangement uses TRBV7-2 and TRBJ1-5; unclear D gene. Germline CDR1 SGHTA, CDR2 FQGNSA. The V gene lost 5 bases and the J gene lost 6 bases, with 11 bases spanning the gap. The CDR3 contains 13 residues. This chain's CDR3 is CASSANEAQPQHF. The CDR3 DNA reads TGTGCCAGCAGCGCGAACGAGGCTCAGCCCCAGCATTTT.

The chain combines TRBV9 with TRBJ2-2; 8 bases line up with TRBD2. The germline CDR1 and CDR2 sequences are SGDLS and YYNGEE. J was trimmed by 3 bases and V by 7 bases; bases with no gene match: 5. The CDR3 is made up of 14 amino acids. DNA of the CDR3: TGTGCCAGCGCCGGGGGGGTTCACACCGGGGAGCTGTTTTTT. Residues: CASAGGVHTGELFF.

This clone was detected once. The rearrangement links TRBV19 to TRBJ1-5, with a tentative D call TRBD1 (5 bases). Germline CDR1 is LNHDA and CDR2 is SQIVND (reference sequence). The CDR3 covers 13 residues. Trimming took 4 bases from V and 8 from J, leaving 12 bases between them. This CDR3 is CASSNSRGEPQHF. The DNA of the CDR3 is TGTGCCAGTAGTAATTCAAGGGGTGAGCCCCAGCATTTT.

The V and J genes are TRBV10-3 and TRBJ2-3; 8 nucleotides match TRBD2. Germline CDR1 ENHRY, CDR2 SYGVKD. V dropped 6 bases and J dropped 3; count of bases not matched to a gene: 14. The CDR3 contains 17 residues. Written as DNA, the CDR3 is TGTGCCATCAGATCAACTAGCGGCCAAAGTAGTACAGATACGCAGTATTTT. Translation: CAIRSTSGQSSTDTQYF.

The chain uses TRBV29-1 and TRBJ2-3, with a weak D call TRBD1 (6 bases). V lost 1 base and J 2 bases, leaving 19 bases between the germline ends. The CDR3 loop spans 17 amino acids. Per germline, CDR1 SQVTM and CDR2 ANQGSEA. The CDR3 is CSVEGAPIPGATDTQYF. The CDR3 region has the DNA TGCAGCGTTGAAGGGGCCCCGATTCCAGGGGCCACAGATACGCAGTATTTT.

J is TRBJ2-3 and V is TRBV25-1; 9 positions match TRBD2. Germline assignment: CDR1 MGHDK and CDR2 SYGVNS. The ends lost 3 bases at V and 3 bases at J; junction bases unmatched: 4. The CDR3 length is 15 residues. The CDR3: CASSDPGLATDTQYF. The CDR3 coding sequence is TGTGCCAGCAGTGACCCGGGACTAGCAACAGATACGCAGTATTTT.

The gene calls are TRBV11-3 and TRBJ1-1, with TRBD1 matching 7 bases. V was clipped by 5 bases and J by 1 base; unmatched bases: 4. CDR3 length: 14 amino acids. The germline V gene has CDR1 SGHNT and CDR2 YENEEA. CDR3 protein: CASSRRGENTEAFF. DNA of the CDR3: TGTGCCAGCAGCCGCAGGGGGGAGAACACTGAAGCTTTCTTT.

V and J are TRBV19 and TRBJ2-1; TRBD1 matches 10 bases. CDR3 length: 14 amino acids. Germline V gene lookup returns CDR1 LNHDA and CDR2 SQIVND (reference sequence). J gave up 4 bases and V 7 bases, and 4 bases lay outside the gene matches. The CDR3 coding sequence is TGTGCCAGTACCGGGACAGGGGAGTACAATGAGCAGTTCTTC. This sequence encodes CASTGTGEYNEQFF. Together with reference TRBV19 and TRBJ2-1, the CDR3 gives the full variable domain: DGGITQSPKYLFRKEGQNVTLSCEQNLNHDAMYWYRQDPGQGLRLIYYSQIVNDFQKGDIAEGYSVSREKKESFPLTVTSAQKNPTAFYLCASTGTGEYNEQFFGPGTRLTVL.

The V and J genes are TRBV6-5 and TRBJ1-2, with 8 bases aligning to TRBD1. CDR3 size: 13 residues. The V gene's germline CDR1 is MNHEY and CDR2 SVGAGI. V gave up 5 bases and J gave up 3 bases; unmatched junction bases: 2. The CDR3 DNA follows: TGTGCCAGCAGTCGGGACAGGTACTATGGCTACACCTTC. Residues: CASSRDRYYGYTF.

The V gene is TRBV4-2, the J gene TRBJ1-5; 9 bases fit TRBD1. The CDR3 is 17 amino acids. The V gene's germline CDR1 is LGHNA and CDR2 YNFKEQ. Unmatched junction bases numbered 8, after V lost 2 bases and J lost 3 bases. The CDR3 coding sequence is TGTGCCAGCAGCCAAAAACAGGGGGCGAGGAACAATCAGCCCCAGCATTTT. Its protein is CASSQKQGARNNQPQHF.

The chain has TRBV6-1 and TRBJ1-2; 9 nucleotides align to TRBD1. J gave up 5 bases and V 2 bases, and 12 bases lay outside the gene matches. CDR1 MNHNS and CDR2 SASEGT come from the germline V gene. This CDR3 contains 17 residues. The CDR3 sequence is CASSEYKGQGSRYGYTF. The CDR3 DNA is TGTGCCAGCAGTGAATACAAAGGACAGGGGAGTAGGTATGGCTACACCTTC.

V usage is TRBV10-3 and J usage is TRBJ2-3; the D gene is possibly TRBD2 (5 bases). CDR1 and CDR2 from the germline V gene are ENHRY and SYGVKD. The CDR3 runs to 16 residues. Trimming shortened V by 2 bases and J by 0 bases, and 12 bases separated the two germline ends. The CDR3 region is CAISEGGITSTDTQYF. CDR3 nucleotide sequence: TGTGCCATCAGTGAGGGAGGCATAACTAGCACAGATACGCAGTATTTT.

This rearrangement joins TRBV5-1 to TRBJ2-2; no clear D. This CDR3 has 14 residues. V was cut by 3 bases and J by 0 bases, with 6 bases left in between. CDR1 and CDR2 from the germline V gene are SGHRS and YFSETQ. CDR3 sequence: CASSSRTNTGELFF. The CDR3 DNA sequence: TGCGCCAGCAGCTCGAGAACGAACACCGGGGAGCTGTTTTTT.

This chain uses TRBV11-2 with TRBJ1-2, with D perhaps matching TRBD1 (5 bases). V shed 4 bases and J shed 5 bases, with 17 bases lying between them. Looked up from germline, CDR1 is SGHAT and CDR2 is FQNNGV. The CDR3 has 15 amino acids. CDR3 bases: TGTGCCAGCAGCTCCCTTTGGCGGGGCGGTTATGGCTACACCTTC. This translates into CASSSLWRGGYGYTF. The full variable domain, completed using reference TRBV11-2 and TRBJ1-2, is EAGVAQSPRYKIIEKRQSVAFWCNPISGHATLYWYQQILGQGPKLLIQFQNNGVVDDSQLPKDRFSAERLKGVDSTLKIQPAKLEDSAVYLCASSSLWRGGYGYTFGSGTRLTVV.

The chain uses TRBV7-2 and TRBJ2-7; 11 bases are a match to TRBD2. The CDR3 sequence is 16 residues long. The V gene's germline CDR1 is SGHTA and CDR2 FQGNSA. Trimming removed 1 base from V and 2 bases from J; junction bases left unmatched: 4. In DNA, the CDR3 is TGTGCCAGCAGCTTAGGTATTAGCGGGGGGGCCTACGAGCAGTACTTC. Residues: CASSLGISGGAYEQYF.

The V gene is TRBV30, the J gene TRBJ1-5; TRBD1 might be the D (5 bases). Germline V gene data show CDR1 as GTSNPN and CDR2 as SVGIG (reference sequence). The V end was cut by 3 bases, the J end by 4 bases, with 13 bases between. The CDR3 consists of 14 residues. The CDR3 coding sequence is TGTGCCTGGAGGGGTGACAGTTCGAATCAGCCCCAGCATTTT. As protein: CAWRGDSSNQPQHF.

The chain has TRBV11-2 and TRBJ1-2; the D is unclear. The ends were cut back, 5 bases at V and 7 bases at J, with 20 bases in the middle. Germline V gene sequence: CDR1 SGHAT, CDR2 FQNNGV. The length of the CDR3 is 15 residues. This CDR3 is CASSPNTVRGGGYTF. The CDR3 region has the DNA TGTGCCAGCAGCCCAAACACCGTCCGCGGTGGTGGCTACACCTTC.

The CDR3 loop reads CASSLRPSGHETQYF. The DNA for the CDR3 is TGTGCCAGCAGCTTAAGGCCCTCAGGGCACGAGACCCAGTACTTC. The chain combines TRBV7-3 with TRBJ2-5; maybe TRBD1 (5 bases). Trimming cost V 1 base and J 5 bases, with 14 bases left between them. Germline lookup yields CDR1 SGHTA and CDR2 FQGTGA. This CDR3 spans 15 amino acids. Together with reference TRBV7-3 and TRBJ2-5, the CDR3 gives the full variable domain: GAGVSQTPSNKVTEKGKYVELRCDPISGHTALYWYRQSLGQGPEFLIYFQGTGAADDSGLPNDRFFAVRPEGSVSTLKIQRTERGDSAVYLCASSLRPSGHETQYFGPGTRLLVL.

The chain couples TRBV3-1 (or the pseudogene TRBV3-2) to TRBJ2-1; 11 bases agree with TRBD2. The ends lost 4 bases at V and 0 bases at J; junction bases unmatched: 5. Per germline, CDR1 LGHDT and CDR2 YNNKEL (reference sequence). The CDR3 runs 17 residues. CDR3 residues: CASSRLAGGGSYNEQFF. In DNA form, the CDR3 reads TGTGCCAGCAGCCGTCTAGCGGGGGGTGGCTCCTACAATGAGCAGTTCTTC.

This clone has just one count. The chain recombines TRBV5-1 with TRBJ1-2; 7 nucleotides line up with TRBD1. Per germline, CDR1 SGHRS and CDR2 YFSETQ. The CDR3 has 16 amino acids. V was clipped by 4 bases and J by 8 bases; unmatched bases: 17. The CDR3 loop is CASSQALLQGGGGYTF. DNA of the CDR3: TGCGCCAGCAGCCAAGCCCTTCTCCAGGGGGGTGGAGGCTACACCTTC.

The V call is TRBV9, the J call TRBJ1-2; TRBD1 aligns across 7 bases. The CDR3 sequence is 15 residues long. The germline CDR1 and CDR2 sequences are SGDLS and YYNGEE. With 0 bases clipped from V and 3 bases from J, the junction kept 5 bases outside the gene matches. This chain's CDR3 is CASSVGTGADYGYTF. The CDR3 region has the DNA TGTGCCAGCAGCGTAGGTACAGGGGCGGACTATGGCTACACCTTC.

This rearrangement joins TRBV3-1 (or the pseudogene TRBV3-2) to TRBJ2-2; D is unresolved. The CDR3 loop spans 15 amino acids. Germline-derived CDR1 and CDR2 are LGHDT and YNNKEL (reference sequence). The V gene lost 3 bases and the J gene lost 3 bases, with 11 bases spanning the gap. The CDR3 loop is CASSQAGFYTGELFF. The CDR3 nucleotides read TGTGCCAGCAGCCAGGCAGGTTTTTACACCGGGGAGCTGTTTTTT.

The chain couples TRBV3-1 (or the pseudogene TRBV3-2) to TRBJ1-2; 7 bases match TRBD1. CDR1 and CDR2 (germline): LGHDT, YNNKEL (reference sequence). This CDR3 is 15 amino acids long. Trimming took 4 bases from V and 4 from J; bases not matched to a gene: 9. CDR3 nucleotides: TGTGCCAGCAGCCCCCCCTGGGCAGGGGGCTATGGCTACACCTTC. It encodes CASSPPWAGGYGYTF.

This chain connects TRBV7-6 to TRBJ2-5, with TRBD2 matching over 15 bases. CDR3 length: 19 amino acids. Per the germline V gene, CDR1 is SGHVS and CDR2 is FNYEAQ. The ends lost 1 base at V and 4 bases at J; junction bases unmatched: 10. The DNA of the CDR3 is TGTGCCAGCAGCTTAGAAAATACGGAGGGACTAGCGGGGGGAGAGACCCAGTACTTC. It is translated as CASSLENTEGLAGGETQYF.

This sequence joins TRBV7-2 and TRBJ2-7; the match to TRBD1 covers 10 bases. The CDR3 loop spans 15 amino acids. Trimming removed 5 bases from V and 4 bases from J; junction bases left unmatched: 8. Germline V lookup: CDR1 SGHTA, CDR2 FQGNSA. The CDR3 loop reads CASSRTGTGVYEQYF. The DNA for the CDR3 is TGTGCCAGCAGCCGTACCGGGACAGGGGTTTACGAGCAGTACTTC.

The chain joins TRBV27 to TRBJ2-2; TRBD1 matches 9 bases. Germline CDR1 reads MNHEY; CDR2 reads SMNVEV (reference sequence). This CDR3 is 15 amino acids long. The ends lost 7 bases at V and 3 bases at J; junction bases unmatched: 6. The CDR3 nucleotides read TGTGCCAGCACTCCGGGACAGGGTTACACCGGGGAGCTGTTTTTT. As protein: CASTPGQGYTGELFF.

This chain's CDR3 is CASSQSPRRGNEKLFF. The CDR3 DNA reads as TGCGCCAGCAGCCAAAGCCCCCGGCGGGGAAATGAAAAACTGTTTTTT. J is TRBJ1-4 and V is TRBV4-1, with D hard to call. CDR1 and CDR2 (germline): MGHRA, YSYEKL. Trimming took off 2 bases at V and 5 bases at J, with 15 bases between the two ends. The CDR3 is 16 amino acids.

The genes are TRBV4-1 and TRBJ1-2; 9 bases fit TRBD1. With 3 bases clipped from V and 6 bases from J, the junction kept 11 bases outside the gene matches. This CDR3 has 16 amino acids. In germline, CDR1 is MGHRA, CDR2 YSYEKL. The CDR3 DNA reads as TGCGCCAGCAGCCAGGCCGGGACAGGGTTTCTGGATGGCTACACCTTC. Protein sequence: CASSQAGTGFLDGYTF.

CDR3 bases: TGTGCCAGCAGCCACCCTAGAATAATTCAAGAGACCCAGTACTTC. It is translated as CASSHPRIIQETQYF. This chain uses TRBV3-1 (or the pseudogene TRBV3-2) with TRBJ2-5; D is undetermined. This CDR3 spans 15 amino acids. The V gene's germline CDR1 is LGHDT and CDR2 YNNKEL (reference sequence). The V and J ends lost 3 bases and 2 bases respectively, with 13 bases between them.